Here is one T cell receptor (beta chain) with its context. This entry is derived from a study of OX40 agonist ivuxolimab in advanced cancers. Study overall: Those enrolled were roughly 85% male, with a mean age of about 66 years and ages from roughly 20 to 90.

The germline V gene has CDR1 SGHNT and CDR2 YENEEA. The CDR3 is 13 amino acids. V lost 2 bases, J lost 5 bases, and 7 bases lay in between. The assay was immunoSEQ multiplex PCR, and TCRdb's table has in-frame clones only and misses some. The table includes tens of thousands of clones, less than 85% detected once. The sequenced sample was CD4+ or CD8+ T cells sorted from blood, obtained in a trial of the OX40 agonist ivuxolimab. This clonotype was obtained from an adult with an advanced solid tumor such as melanoma, head and neck, liver or kidney cancer. This chain uses TRBV11-3 with TRBJ1-5; D is unresolved. DNA of the CDR3: TGTGCCAGCAGCTTAAGTAGGGATCAGCCCCAGCATTTT. This translates into CASSLSRDQPQHF. Supplemented by reference TRBV11-3 and TRBJ1-5, the full variable domain reads EAGVVQSPRYKIIEKKQPVAFWCNPISGHNTLYWYLQNLGQGPELLIRYENEEAVDDSQLPKDRFSAERLKGVDSTLKIQPAELGDSAVYLCASSLSRDQPQHFGDGTRLSIL.